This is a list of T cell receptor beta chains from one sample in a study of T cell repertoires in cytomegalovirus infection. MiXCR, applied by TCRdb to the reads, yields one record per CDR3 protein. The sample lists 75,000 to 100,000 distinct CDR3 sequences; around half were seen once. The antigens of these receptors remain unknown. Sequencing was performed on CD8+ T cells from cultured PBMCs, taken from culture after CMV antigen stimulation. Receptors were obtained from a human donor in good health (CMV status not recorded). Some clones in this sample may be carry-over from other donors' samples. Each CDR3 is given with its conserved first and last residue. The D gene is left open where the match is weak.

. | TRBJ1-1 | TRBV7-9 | CASSLAMGNTEAFF
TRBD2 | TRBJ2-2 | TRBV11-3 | CASSLTPSRLASGELFF
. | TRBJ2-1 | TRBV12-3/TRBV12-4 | CASSLEAYNEQFF
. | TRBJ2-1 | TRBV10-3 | CAITWRDIKSGANEQFF
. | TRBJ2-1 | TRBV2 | CASSAGLSNEQFF
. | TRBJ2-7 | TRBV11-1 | CASSSGSDAYEQYF
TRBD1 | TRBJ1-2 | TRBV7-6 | CASSWTGAHGYTF
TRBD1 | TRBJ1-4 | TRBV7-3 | CASSTTGTGGEKLFF
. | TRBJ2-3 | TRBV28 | CASSSTDRGGGTDTQYF
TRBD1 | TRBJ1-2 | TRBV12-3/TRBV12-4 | CASSLGDRGFWLDGYTF
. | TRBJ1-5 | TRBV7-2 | CASSLTWTGSNQPQHF
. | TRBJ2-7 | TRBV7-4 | CASSLVGQYEQYF
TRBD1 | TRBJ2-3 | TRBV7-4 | CASLSTGKITDTQYF
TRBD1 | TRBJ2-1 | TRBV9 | CASSPGGVNEQFF
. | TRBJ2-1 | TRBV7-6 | CASSPGAPQFF
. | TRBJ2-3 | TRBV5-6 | CASSQSYGGSTDTQYF
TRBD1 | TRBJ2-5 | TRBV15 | CATSRYRGEETQYF
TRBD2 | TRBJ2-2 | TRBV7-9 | CASSLGGLARRNTGELFF
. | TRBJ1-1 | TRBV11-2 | CASSFIARSTEAFF
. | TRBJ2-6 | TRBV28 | CASSLPRPRSGANVLTF